The 26 T cell receptor beta chains below come from one sample, sequenced in a study of T cell changes during pregnancy in multiple sclerosis. Repertoires were generated with immunoSEQ multiplex PCR, while TCRdb's copy carries only in-frame clones and drops some. The sample carries fewer than 65,000 clones, 90% to 95% recorded once. This sample comprised peripheral blood, obtained in the third trimester of pregnancy. These receptors came from a female donor in good health, enrolled as a control in a pregnancy study.

CDR3 loop: CASSPRTGASSYEQYF. CDR3 bases: TGTGCCAGCAGCCCGCGGACAGGGGCGAGCTCCTACGAGCAGTACTTC. This chain links TRBV11-2 with TRBJ2-7; 9 nucleotides match TRBD1. Germline V gene sequence: CDR1 SGHAT, CDR2 FQNNGV. The CDR3 sequence is 16 residues long. V was pared by 5 bases and J by 0 bases, with 8 bases of the junction left unmatched. The variable domain in full, with the rest retrieved from reference TRBV11-2 and TRBJ2-7, is EAGVAQSPRYKIIEKRQSVAFWCNPISGHATLYWYQQILGQGPKLLIQFQNNGVVDDSQLPKDRFSAERLKGVDSTLKIQPAKLEDSAVYLCASSPRTGASSYEQYFGPGTRLTVT.

The chain recombines TRBV5-1 with TRBJ2-2; TRBD1 matches at 9 bases. CDR1 and CDR2 from the germline V gene are SGHRS and YFSETQ. This CDR3 has 16 residues. V was clipped by 2 bases and J by 1 base; unmatched bases: 3. As DNA, the CDR3 is TGCGCCAGCAGCTTTGGGACAGGGTGGAACACCGGGGAGCTGTTTTTT. Translation: CASSFGTGWNTGELFF.

The gene calls are TRBV14 and TRBJ1-5, with D maybe TRBD1 (6 bases). This CDR3 has 18 residues. The germline V gene encodes CDR1 SGHDN and CDR2 FVKESK. V was pared by 4 bases and J by 0 bases, with 19 bases between. CDR3 coding DNA: TGTGCCAGCAGCCCTAACCAATCTACAGGGTTTAGCAATCAGCCCCAGCATTTT. Protein product: CASSPNQSTGFSNQPQHF.

The chain has TRBV14 and TRBJ2-1; TRBD2 agrees at 13 bases. With V trimmed by 4 bases and J by 7 bases, 7 bases remained unmatched. The CDR3 spans 16 residues. The germline gives CDR1 SGHDN, CDR2 FVKESK. The CDR3 here is CASSPTGLAGKNEQFF. CDR3 DNA sequence: TGTGCCAGCAGCCCAACGGGACTAGCGGGAAAAAATGAGCAGTTCTTC.

The chain employs TRBV7-2 and TRBJ2-1; no firm D call. Germline V gene lookup returns CDR1 SGHTA and CDR2 FQGNSA. Trimming pared 3 bases from V and 1 base from J, leaving 4 bases between. The CDR3 totals 13 residues. In nucleotides, the CDR3 is TGTGCCAGCAGCTTGACATCCTACAATGAGCAGTTCTTC. Translated: CASSLTSYNEQFF.

This chain joins TRBV7-6 and TRBJ1-1, with D perhaps TRBD1 (6 bases). The CDR3 is made up of 15 amino acids. Germline V gene data show CDR1 as SGHVS and CDR2 as FNYEAQ. The ends were cut back, 1 base at V and 3 bases at J, with 12 bases in the middle. CDR3 protein: CASSLEGDFDTEAFF. Here the CDR3 DNA reads TGTGCCAGCAGCTTAGAGGGGGATTTCGACACTGAAGCTTTCTTT.

The chain carries TRBV5-4 and TRBJ2-1, with D possibly being TRBD2 (5 bases). V was clipped by 4 bases and J by 6 bases, with 11 bases between them. The CDR3 totals 13 residues. Germline CDR1 and CDR2: SGHNT and YYREEE (reference sequence). CDR3 DNA sequence: TGTGCCAGCAGCCCAGGACTGATCAATGAGCAGTTCTTC. This encodes CASSPGLINEQFF.

The chain uses TRBV7-6 and TRBJ2-1; D perhaps matches TRBD2 (5 bases). CDR1 and CDR2 from the germline V gene are SGHVS and FNYEAQ. The CDR3 runs 13 residues. Trimming stripped 2 bases from V and 4 bases from J, with 6 bases between. CDR3 protein: CASSLKRYNEQFF. The CDR3 coding sequence is TGTGCCAGCAGCTTAAAGCGGTACAATGAGCAGTTCTTC.

The chain combines TRBV6-6 with TRBJ2-7; TRBD2 aligns across 10 bases. The V segment lost 6 bases and the J segment 4 bases; nucleotides outside the gene matches: 3. The germline V gene has CDR1 MNHNY and CDR2 SVGAGI (reference sequence). The CDR3 is made up of 13 amino acids. As DNA, the CDR3 is TGTGCCAGCAGCCTACTAGCGGGATACGAGCAGTACTTC. Translation: CASSLLAGYEQYF.

The J gene is TRBJ2-5, the V gene TRBV4-1; TRBD2 is a possible D gene (6 bases). The germline V gene has CDR1 MGHRA and CDR2 YSYEKL. This CDR3 is built from 12 residues. V lost 8 bases and J 0 bases, leaving 7 bases between the germline ends. The CDR3 DNA reads TGCGCCAGCGGGGGGTACCAAGAGACCCAGTACTTC. Its translation: CASGGYQETQYF.

This clone was detected once. The chain employs TRBV5-1 and TRBJ1-3; the D is unclear. Per the germline V gene, CDR1 is SGHRS and CDR2 is YFSETQ. CDR3 length equals 16 residues. Trimming cost V 5 bases and J 2 bases, with 17 bases left between them. The DNA for the CDR3 is TGCGCCAGCAGACCAGCTGTCGGGGAACCTGGAAACACCATATATTTT. Protein sequence: CASRPAVGEPGNTIYF.

The chain joins TRBV5-1 to TRBJ2-7; TRBD1 aligns across 7 bases. Looked up from germline, CDR1 is SGHRS and CDR2 is YFSETQ. Trimming removed 0 bases from V and 3 bases from J; junction bases left unmatched: 9. The CDR3 has 16 amino acids. The CDR3 sequence is CASSLGGTEARYEQYF. DNA of the CDR3: TGCGCCAGCAGCTTGGGGGGGACAGAAGCGCGCTACGAGCAGTACTTC. Drawing the rest from reference TRBV5-1 and TRBJ2-7, the complete variable domain is KAGVTQTPRYLIKTRGQQVTLSCSPISGHRSVSWYQQTPGQGLQFLFEYFSETQRNKGNFPGRFSGRQFSNSRSEMNVSTLELGDSALYLCASSLGGTEARYEQYFGPGTRLTVT.

The chain recombines TRBV11-2 with TRBJ2-5; D perhaps matches TRBD2 (6 bases). Between the trimmed V and J ends, which lost 5 bases and 4 bases, there was a span of 17 bases. The CDR3 spans 15 residues. From germline, CDR1 is SGHAT and CDR2 FQNNGV. In DNA, the CDR3 is TGTGCCAGCAGCCAGAGGTCGGGGGTGGCAGAGACCCAGTACTTC. Translated, it gives CASSQRSGVAETQYF.

The chain couples TRBV11-2 to TRBJ2-3, with a weak D call TRBD1 (6 bases). Per germline, CDR1 SGHAT and CDR2 FQNNGV. CDR3 length: 15 amino acids. V was pared by 5 bases and J by 0 bases, with 12 bases between. CDR3: CASSARTDSTDTQYF. The CDR3 DNA follows: TGTGCCAGCAGCGCCCGGACAGACAGCACAGATACGCAGTATTTT.

The rearrangement uses TRBV13 and TRBJ2-3; 8 bases map to TRBD2. This CDR3 has 17 residues. With V trimmed by 5 bases and J by 4 bases, 14 bases remained unmatched. Germline CDR1 reads PRHDT; CDR2 reads FYEKMQ (reference sequence). In DNA, the CDR3 is TGTGCCAGCAGCCCACGCAATAGCGGGATGGGGTCAGATACGCAGTATTTT. Residues: CASSPRNSGMGSDTQYF. The entire variable domain, with the rest obtained from reference TRBV13 and TRBJ2-3, is as follows: AAGVIQSPRHLIKEKRETATLKCYPIPRHDTVYWYQQGPGQDPQFLISFYEKMQSDKGSIPDRFSAQQFSDYHSELNMSSLELGDSALYFCASSPRNSGMGSDTQYFGPGTRLTVL.

The chain uses TRBV6-6 and TRBJ1-5; unclear D gene. Trimming stripped 5 bases from V and 5 bases from J, with 10 bases between. The CDR3 is 13 residues long. Germline V CDR1 and CDR2: MNHNY, SVGAGI (reference sequence). The CDR3: CASSPAGHQPQHF. For the CDR3, the DNA is TGTGCCAGCAGTCCCGCGGGCCATCAGCCCCAGCATTTT.

The chain employs TRBV6-5 and TRBJ2-3; D unresolved. V lost 6 bases to trimming and J lost 3 bases, with 4 bases between them. The CDR3 is made up of 11 amino acids. CDR1 is MNHEY, CDR2 SVGAGI, per germline. The chain's CDR3 is CASSQTDTQYF. In nucleotides, the CDR3 is TGTGCCAGCAGCCAAACAGATACGCAGTATTTT.

J is TRBJ2-7 and V is TRBV6-5, with 12 bases identical to TRBD1. V lost 10 bases, J lost 2 bases, and 3 bases stayed unmatched. This CDR3 contains 13 residues. Germline CDR1 reads MNHEY; CDR2 reads SVGAGI. CDR3 sequence reads: CATRDRGPYEQYF. DNA of the CDR3: TGTGCCACCCGGGACAGGGGGCCCTACGAGCAGTACTTC.

The gene calls are TRBV19 and TRBJ1-6, with D unresolved. V lost 6 bases and J 1 base, leaving 10 bases between the germline ends. Looked up from germline, CDR1 is LNHDA and CDR2 is SQIVND (reference sequence). The CDR3 runs to 15 residues. The CDR3 nucleotides read TGTGCCAGTAGGGAGTTGGAGTCCTATAATTCACCCCTCCACTTT. Protein product: CASRELESYNSPLHF. Combining the CDR3 with reference TRBV19 and TRBJ1-6 gives the whole variable domain DGGITQSPKYLFRKEGQNVTLSCEQNLNHDAMYWYRQDPGQGLRLIYYSQIVNDFQKGDIAEGYSVSREKKESFPLTVTSAQKNPTAFYLCASRELESYNSPLHFGNGTRLTVT.

The J gene is TRBJ2-1, the V gene TRBV2; a possible D gene is TRBD1 (6 bases). Germline values: CDR1 SNHLY, CDR2 FYNNEI. Trimming removed 3 bases from V and 0 bases from J, with 9 bases in between. The length of the CDR3 is 15 residues. The chain's CDR3 is CASSDTGNSYNEQFF. The DNA for the CDR3 is TGTGCCAGCAGTGACACAGGGAACTCCTACAATGAGCAGTTCTTC.

This chain's CDR3 is CASSLAGTGGGYTEAFF. The CDR3 DNA is TGCGCCAGCAGCTTGGCCGGGACAGGGGGCGGGTACACTGAAGCTTTCTTT. The chain couples TRBV5-1 to TRBJ1-1; the match to TRBD1 covers 12 bases. Germline V lookup: CDR1 SGHRS, CDR2 YFSETQ. CDR3 length: 17 residues. V gave up 0 bases and J gave up 3 bases; unmatched junction bases: 6.

The genes are TRBV29-1 and TRBJ2-7, with D maybe TRBD1 (5 bases). V gave up 3 bases and J gave up 6 bases, with 15 bases separating them. Germline V lookup: CDR1 SQVTM, CDR2 ANQGSEA. There are 13 residues in the CDR3. CDR3: CSVEGLRTGEQYF. The CDR3 bases are TGCAGCGTTGAGGGGCTTCGGACCGGCGAGCAGTACTTC.

By frequency in the sample, this clone is medium-sized (0.01 to 0.1%). This CDR3 is also generated by other DNA sequences in the sample. The chain links TRBV6-1 to TRBJ1-5; maybe TRBD1 (5 bases). The germline V gene has CDR1 MNHNS and CDR2 SASEGT. The V and J ends lost 1 base and 7 bases respectively, with 17 bases between them. The CDR3 consists of 16 residues. The CDR3: CASSEVLGGTGQPQHF. CDR3 DNA sequence: TGTGCCAGCAGTGAAGTTTTGGGGGGGACGGGCCAGCCCCAGCATTTT.

This clone was counted a single time. The genes are TRBV28 and TRBJ1-1, with TRBD1 matching over 8 bases. The CDR3 is made up of 15 amino acids. Germline CDR1 reads MDHEN; CDR2 reads SYDVKM. Trimming cost V 5 bases and J 5 bases; bases outside gene matches: 10. The CDR3 is CASSPQGRGLTEAFF. The CDR3 DNA reads as TGTGCCAGCAGTCCCCAGGGCAGGGGGCTTACTGAAGCTTTCTTT.

The rearrangement links TRBV18 to TRBJ2-2, with TRBD2 identical over 8 bases. The germline V gene has CDR1 KGHSH and CDR2 LQKENI. V shed 4 bases, J shed 0 bases, and the junction held 1 base outside the gene matches. The CDR3 totals 15 residues. CDR3 coding DNA: TGTGCCAGCTCACGTAGCGGGGCGAACACCGGGGAGCTGTTTTTT. It specifies CASSRSGANTGELFF.

This clone has just a few counts. The chain recombines TRBV14 with TRBJ1-2; D remains ambiguous. Germline CDR1 and CDR2: SGHDN and FVKESK. The CDR3 is 11 residues long. V gave up 8 bases and J gave up 0 bases, with 4 bases separating them. The CDR3: CASGTNYGYTF. The CDR3 bases are TGTGCCAGCGGCACTAACTATGGCTACACCTTC.